This T cell receptor beta chain stems from a study of T-cell reconstitution after alpha-beta-depleted transplantation in children. This clonotype was found a few times. As it was prepared, the TCRbeta library received unique molecular identifiers. One entry per CDR3 protein results from TCRdb running MiXCR on the PCR reads. The table includes some 520,000 distinct CDR3 sequences, approximately 32% detected once. V was trimmed by 0 bases and J by 3 bases, leaving 8 bases between them. CDR1 and CDR2 from the germline V gene are LNHNV and YYDKDF (reference sequence). The CDR3 runs to 14 residues. The chain joins TRBV15 to TRBJ2-5; D call uncertain. The sample was PBMCs from the stem cell graft donor, taken from the stem cell graft. The sequence derives from a human donor who donated a stem cell graft to a child with aplastic anemia. CDR3 amino acids: CATSRESNKETQYF. The CDR3 coding sequence is TGTGCCACCAGCAGAGAAAGCAATAAAGAGACCCAGTACTTC.